This T cell receptor beta chain derives from a study of T cell responses to AZD1222 COVID-19 vaccine. Study-wide results and limits: Breadth and depth of Spike-specific TCRs rose after two AZD1222 doses. Close to half of spike-specific TCRs reportedly recognize unmutated variant regions. Sampling that yielded the repertoires occurred only after the peak T cell response. Regions 160-218 and 743-854 held dominance among vaccine-associated CD4 TCRs, which spanned spike.

CDR1 KGHDR and CDR2 SFDVKD come from the germline V gene. The V and J ends lost 4 bases and 4 bases, in that order; junction bases with no gene match: 2. The CDR3 is 14 residues long. Repertoires were generated with immunoSEQ multiplex PCR, while TCRdb's copy carries only in-frame clones and drops some. This table holds under 150,000 clones, 85% to 95% found once. This clone was seen a handful of times. No antigen is known for it. This TCR was recovered from an adult in good health. This rearrangement joins TRBV24-1 to TRBJ2-2, with 7 bases lining up with TRBD1. Sequencing used peripheral blood, obtained on day 0 of AZD1222 vaccination. The CDR3 region has the DNA TGTGCCACCAGTGACCCAGGGGGCACCGGGGAGCTGTTTTTT. Translation: CATSDPGGTGELFF.